This is a list of T cell receptor beta chains from one sample in a study of CD8 T cells in ankylosing spondylitis. One entry per CDR3 protein, called by TCRdb with MiXCR from the 5' RACE reads. The sample gives approximately 300,000 distinct CDR3 sequences, less than 25% of which show up once; under 4% is in the top ten. The sample consisted of blood, either unsorted or a sorted T cell fraction (not recorded which). Source of these receptors: a female donor with ankylosing spondylitis or in good health (not recorded which). Each CDR3 is given with its conserved first and last residue. D genes are given only for firm matches. Rows give clone size only sometimes, using once, few, many, or a class for an expanded clone.

j_gene | d_gene | v_gene | len | abundance | CDR3nt | CDR3aa
TRBJ1-2 | TRBD1 | TRBV28 | 14 | . | TGTGCCAGCAACCTCGACAGGGCGGTGGATGGCTACACCTTC | CASNLDRAVDGYTF
TRBJ1-2 | TRBD1 | TRBV6-2/TRBV6-3 | 18 | . | TGTGCCAGCAGTGCCGTCGGGGGACAGGGGAGTTGGAACTATGGCTACACCTTC | CASSAVGGQGSWNYGYTF
TRBJ2-3 | TRBD2 | TRBV20-1 | 12 | few | TGCAGGTCGGCGGGAGAAGCCGATACGCAGTATTTT | CRSAGEADTQYF
TRBJ2-7 | TRBD1 | TRBV7-2 | 14 | . | TGTGCCAGCAGTCCAGACAGGGGCCTCCACGAGCAGTACTTC | CASSPDRGLHEQYF
TRBJ2-1 | . | TRBV28 | 15 | . | TGTGCCAGCAGCCCTTGGAATGGACGTCACAATGAGCAGTTCTTC | CASSPWNGRHNEQFF
TRBJ2-5 | . | TRBV6-1 | 14 | few | TGTGCCAGCAGAGATCGACGAGACTGGGGGACCCAGTACTTC | CASRDRRDWGTQYF
TRBJ2-3 | . | TRBV7-2 | 15 | few | TGTGCCAGCAGCTTAGTGGACTTTCCCACAGATACGCAGTATTTT | CASSLVDFPTDTQYF
TRBJ2-1 | TRBD2 | TRBV7-2 | 15 | . | TGTGCCAGCACCTATGGACTAGCGGTTTACAATGAGCAGTTCTTC | CASTYGLAVYNEQFF
TRBJ1-4 | TRBD1 | TRBV7-9 | 14 | many | TGTGCCAGCAGTCGCACAGGGGACAGGGAAAAACTGTTTTTT | CASSRTGDREKLFF
TRBJ2-3 | . | TRBV4-3 | 14 | few | TGCGCCAGCAGCCAAGAGGGGGCGGAAGATACGCAGTATTTT | CASSQEGAEDTQYF
TRBJ2-1 | TRBD2 | TRBV20-1 | 14 | few | TGCAGTGCGGATAGCGGGAGGGTAGACAATGAGCAGTTCTTC | CSADSGRVDNEQFF
TRBJ1-1 | . | TRBV20-1 | 13 | few | TGCAGTGCTAGAGAATCCTGGAACACTGAAGCTTTCTTT | CSARESWNTEAFF
TRBJ2-7 | TRBD1 | TRBV6-1 | 15 | many | TGTGCCAGCAGGCCGAAGAGGGACAGCCCTTACGAGCAGTACTTC | CASRPKRDSPYEQYF
TRBJ1-1 | TRBD1 | TRBV5-1 | 14 | . | TGCGCCAGCAGCGCGGGACAGAAGAACACTGAAGCTTTCTTT | CASSAGQKNTEAFF
TRBJ1-1 | . | TRBV9 | 13 | . | TGTGCCAGCAGCGTCCGGGTGGGCGCTGAAGCTTTCTTT | CASSVRVGAEAFF
TRBJ2-1 | . | TRBV12-3/TRBV12-4 | 16 | many | TGTGCCAGTAAAGACATAGGGGCACGGGAGATCCATGAGCAGTTCTTC | CASKDIGAREIHEQFF
TRBJ1-1 | . | TRBV15 | 14 | few | TGTGCCACCAGCAGAGATCCCCCGAACACTGAAGCTTTCTTT | CATSRDPPNTEAFF
TRBJ2-3 | TRBD1 | TRBV20-1 | 11 | . | TGCAGTGCTCATCAGGGGGCTACGCAGTATTTT | CSAHQGATQYF
TRBJ1-5 | TRBD1 | TRBV20-1 | 12 | many | TGCAGTGTTGGGACAGGGGAGCAGCCCCAGCATTTT | CSVGTGEQPQHF
TRBJ2-7 | TRBD1 | TRBV5-6 | 16 | few | TGTGCCAGCAGCTTAAAAACAGGGGTGAAACCCTACGAGCAGTACTTC | CASSLKTGVKPYEQYF
TRBJ1-1 | . | TRBV7-9 | 14 | few | TGTGCCAGCAGCTTCGGGCAGCTAAACACTGAAGCTTTCTTT | CASSFGQLNTEAFF
TRBJ2-3 | . | TRBV6-1 | 13 | . | TGTGCCAGCGCCAGGCCGATCACAGATACGCAGTATTTT | CASARPITDTQYF
TRBJ2-3 | . | TRBV6-6 | 12 | . | TGTGCCAGCAGTGGAGGGGGGGATACGCAGTATTTT | CASSGGGDTQYF
TRBJ1-1 | . | TRBV18 | 11 | . | TGTGCCAGCTCCGGGGGCACTGAAGCTTTCTTT | CASSGGTEAFF
TRBJ2-1 | . | TRBV7-2 | 17 | few | TGTGCCAGCAGCTTACAGGTGGGGATGGGGTTGGCAATTGAGCAGTTCTTC | CASSLQVGMGLAIEQFF
TRBJ1-3 | . | TRBV7-2 | 16 | . | TGTGCCAGCAGCTTTGCCCGGCACTACCCTGGAAACACCATATATTTT | CASSFARHYPGNTIYF